The 10 T cell receptor delta chains listed next were all sequenced from one sample in a study of gamma-delta chains in newborns, infants, children. TCRdb re-called clones from the reads using CATT. This sample has thousands of delta-chain clones, with less than 40% found just once. The sample was blood. The receptors were sampled from a child who received the measles vaccine.

This chain connects TRDV1 to TRDJ1, with 13 positions matching TRDD3. Per germline, CDR1 TSWWSYY and CDR2 QGS. Trimming took 4 bases from V and 5 from J; bases not matched to a gene: 22. The CDR3 runs to 21 residues. The CDR3 bases are TGTGCTCTTGGGGGACAGGCCCCCCTCTACACTGGGGGATACGCCTTTGATAAACTCATCTTT. Translated: CALGGQAPLYTGGYAFDKLIF.

Only a few counts were recorded for this clone. The chain couples TRDV1 to TRDJ3, with D possibly being TRDD2 (6 bases). The CDR3 is 24 amino acids. Trimming removed 0 bases from V and 0 bases from J, with 27 bases in between. CDR1 and CDR2 from the germline V gene are TSWWSYY and QGS. CDR3 sequence reads: CALGELVGAFPGQAPSWDTRQMFF. CDR3 in DNA: TGTGCTCTTGGGGAACTAGTTGGGGCCTTCCCGGGGCAGGCACCCTCCTGGGACACCCGACAGATGTTTTTC.

The chain combines TRDV3 with TRDJ2; 8 positions agree with TRDD2. Germline loops: CDR1 TVYSNPD, CDR2 GDNSRS (reference sequence). With V trimmed by 0 bases and J by 7 bases, 25 bases remained unmatched. The CDR3 is 20 amino acids. The CDR3, as DNA: TGTGCCTTTAGCCTCAATCTTCCTACGGAGAAGGACGCCTATCTAGCACAACTCTTCTTT. Its translation is CAFSLNLPTEKDAYLAQLFF.

The V and J genes are TRDV1 and TRDJ1, with a weak D call TRDD3 (5 bases). The CDR3 sequence is 26 residues long. The germline V and J ends were trimmed by 0 bases and 1 base, with 42 bases remaining between them. Germline lookup yields CDR1 TSWWSYY and CDR2 QGS. The CDR3 region has the DNA TGTGCTCTTGGGGAACTTAATTTCTTCTACGAACACAAAGGAGGGTATCTTGATACTCCCACCGATAAACTCATCTTT. It is translated as CALGELNFFYEHKGGYLDTPTDKLIF.

About this clone: The likely explanation is a read error, given a far larger clone one base away. The gene calls are TRDV1 and TRDJ1, with 13 bases lining up with TRDD3. The CDR3 length is 22 residues. V trimming: 3 bases; J trimming: 2 bases; junction bases outside the gene matches: 21. Germline loops: CDR1 TSWWSYY, CDR2 QGS. CDR3 bases: TGTGCTCTTGGGGACCTTTCCCATCCCTTCCACTGGGGGATACGCAGTACCGATAAACTCATCTTT. Translation: CALGDLSHPFHWGIRSTDKLIF.

Sample share makes this clone medium-sized. The V call is TRDV1, the J call TRDJ1; 12 bases align to TRDD3. CDR1 and CDR2 (germline): TSWWSYY, QGS. There are 19 residues in the CDR3. V lost 0 bases and J lost 9; bases outside the gene matches: 17. The CDR3 reads CALGELPFPLWGIRDELIF. The CDR3, as DNA: TGTGCTCTTGGGGAACTCCCGTTCCCGCTCTGGGGGATACGAGATGAACTCATCTTT.

A remark on this clone: Other DNA sequences within the sample encode an identical CDR3. This rearrangement joins TRDV1 to TRDJ1; 13 bases match TRDD3. This CDR3 contains 26 residues. Germline V gene lookup returns CDR1 TSWWSYY and CDR2 QGS. J was trimmed by 1 base and V by 3 bases; bases with no gene match: 32. CDR3 sequence (DNA): TGTGCTCTTGGGGATTTTTCCGGCCTTCCCCGGAGGGATTTTACTGGGGGATACGGGGGCACCGATAAACTCATCTTT. Encoded protein: CALGDFSGLPRRDFTGGYGGTDKLIF.

This chain joins TRDV1 and TRDJ1; possible D gene TRDD3, 7 bases. The CDR3 sequence is 23 residues long. The germline CDR1 and CDR2 sequences are TSWWSYY and QGS. Trimming removed 0 bases from V and 0 bases from J, with 32 bases in between. In DNA, the CDR3 is TGTGCTCTTGGGGAACTCCCTCTAACTCCGAAATACTGGGGATGGATGTACACCGATAAACTCATCTTT. It encodes CALGELPLTPKYWGWMYTDKLIF.

Of note for this clone: This likely came from a read error, as a far larger clone is one base away. The V and J genes are TRDV1 and TRDJ3, with 12 bases that match TRDD3. Germline trimming cut 4 bases from V and 0 bases from J; bases unmatched to any gene: 22. The germline gives CDR1 TSWWSYY, CDR2 QGS. The CDR3 runs to 25 residues. The CDR3 sequence is CALGGRGTLHWGILQSSWDTRQMFF. The CDR3 coding sequence is TGTGCTCTTGGGGGAAGGGGCACCCTACACTGGGGGATACTTCAAAGCTCCTGGGACACCCGACAGATGTTTTTC.

To note about this clone: A read error is possible here, since a much larger clone lies one base away. In the same sample, other DNA sequences code for this CDR3. This rearrangement joins TRDV1 to TRDJ1; weak D call: TRDD3 (6 bases). The germline CDR1 and CDR2 sequences are TSWWSYY and QGS. Trimming removed 2 bases from V and 0 bases from J, with 25 bases in between. The CDR3 runs to 20 residues. The CDR3 bases are TGTGCTCTTGGGGAAGGGGGGTTATACTACTGGGACTTCGACACCGATAAACTCATCTTT. This encodes CALGEGGLYYWDFDTDKLIF.